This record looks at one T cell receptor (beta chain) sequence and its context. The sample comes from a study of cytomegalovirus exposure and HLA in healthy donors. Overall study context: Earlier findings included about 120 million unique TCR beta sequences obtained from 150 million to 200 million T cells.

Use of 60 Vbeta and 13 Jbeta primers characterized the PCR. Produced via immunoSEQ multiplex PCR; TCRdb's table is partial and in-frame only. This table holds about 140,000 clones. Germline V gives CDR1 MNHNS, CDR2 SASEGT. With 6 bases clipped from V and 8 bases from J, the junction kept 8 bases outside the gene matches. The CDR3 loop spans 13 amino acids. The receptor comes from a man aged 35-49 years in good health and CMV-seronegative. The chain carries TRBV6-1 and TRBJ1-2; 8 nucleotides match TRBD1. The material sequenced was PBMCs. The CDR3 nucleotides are TGTGCCAGCAGAACTTGGACAGGGCAAGGCTACACCTTC. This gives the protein CASRTWTGQGYTF.